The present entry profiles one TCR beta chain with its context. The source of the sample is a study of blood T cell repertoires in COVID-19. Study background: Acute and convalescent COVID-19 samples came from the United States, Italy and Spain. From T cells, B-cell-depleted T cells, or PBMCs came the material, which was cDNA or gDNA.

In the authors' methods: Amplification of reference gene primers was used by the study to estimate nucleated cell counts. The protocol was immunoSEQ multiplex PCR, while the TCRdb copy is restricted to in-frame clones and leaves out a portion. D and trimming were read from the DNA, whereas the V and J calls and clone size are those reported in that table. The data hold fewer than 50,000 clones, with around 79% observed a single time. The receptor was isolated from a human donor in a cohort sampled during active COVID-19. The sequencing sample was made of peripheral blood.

CDR3 sequence: CASSPGGGATEAFF. The CDR3 nucleotides read TGCGCCAGCAGCCCCGGTGGGGGGGCGACTGAAGCTTTCTTT. The V gene is TRBV5-1, the J gene TRBJ1-1, with D perhaps matching TRBD1 (6 bases). The ends were cut back, 4 bases at V and 5 bases at J, with 15 bases in the middle. The CDR3 loop spans 14 amino acids. CDR1 and CDR2 from the germline V gene are SGHRS and YFSETQ.